These 29 T cell receptor beta chains were all obtained from the same sample, sequenced in a study of identical twins. MiXCR, applied by TCRdb to the 5' RACE reads, yields one record per CDR3 protein. The repertoire includes 1.5 million to 2 million distinct CDR3 sequences, 25% to 35% of them detected once, and around 0.3% sits in the top ten. The specimen was cord blood. Source of these receptors: a newborn girl in good health.

The V gene is TRBV7-2, the J gene TRBJ2-7, with 8 bases lining up with TRBD2. The DNA end lines up better with TRBJ2-5; the J call may be wrong. Per germline, CDR1 SGHTA and CDR2 FQGNSA. The CDR3 covers 17 residues. The CDR3 reads CASTRSPFRGGRETQYF. The CDR3 DNA sequence: TGTGCCAGCACCAGAAGTCCGTTTCGGGGGGGCCGGGAGACCCAGTACTTC.

This clonotype was recorded a few times. This rearrangement joins TRBV12-3 or TRBV12-4 to TRBJ2-5; tentative D call: TRBD2 (5 bases). The germline V and J ends were trimmed by 2 bases and 5 bases, with 15 bases remaining between them. The CDR3 runs to 15 residues. This CDR3 reads CASSLFAATGETQYF. Here the CDR3 DNA reads TGTGCCAGCAGTTTATTTGCAGCGACGGGGGAGACCCAGTACTTC.

This clonotype was seen a handful of times. The chain carries TRBV27 and TRBJ2-7; D remains ambiguous. This CDR3 is 17 amino acids long. Germline lookup yields CDR1 MNHEY and CDR2 SMNVEV (reference sequence). The germline V and J ends were trimmed by 3 bases and 2 bases, with 20 bases remaining between them. The CDR3 DNA reads TGTGCCAGCAGTTTGCCCTCATTCCTACCGTTTCCCTACGAGCAGTACTTC. It encodes CASSLPSFLPFPYEQYF.

The chain employs TRBV6-6 and TRBJ2-1, with 7 bases fitting TRBD2. CDR1 and CDR2 from the germline V gene are MNHNY and SVGAGI (reference sequence). Trimming cost V 4 bases and J 4 bases; bases outside gene matches: 7. The CDR3 has 15 residues. CDR3 DNA: TGTGCCAGCAGTTTCATAGCGGGCGATTACAATGAGCAGTTCTTC. It codes for CASSFIAGDYNEQFF.

This clonotype occurred once. The chain carries TRBV12-3 or TRBV12-4 and TRBJ2-2, with D perhaps matching TRBD2 (6 bases). This CDR3 has 15 residues. The V end lost 1 base, the J end lost 6 bases, and 12 bases lay between the germline ends. The CDR3 DNA follows: TGTGCCAGCAGTTTAGTCCGGGCGGGACCCGGGGAGCTGTTTTTT. This translates into CASSLVRAGPGELFF.

The chain joins TRBV14 to TRBJ2-1, with 9 bases identical to TRBD2. The DNA end favors TRBJ2-7, so the J call may be wrong. Germline assignment: CDR1 SGHDN and CDR2 FVKESK. The CDR3 is 15 amino acids. The CDR3 is CASSRLAGNYNEQYF. DNA for the CDR3: TGTGCCAGCAGCCGCCTAGCGGGGAACTACAATGAGCAGTACTTC.

This clonotype was observed a handful of times. The chain recombines TRBV5-1 with TRBJ2-3; 9 bases fit TRBD1. Germline V gene sequence: CDR1 SGHRS, CDR2 YFSETQ. V dropped 3 bases and J dropped 7; count of bases not matched to a gene: 9. The CDR3 loop spans 15 amino acids. The CDR3 coding sequence is TGCGCCAGCAGCTCCTGGACAGGGGCAGGGTATACGCAGTATTTT. Residues: CASSSWTGAGYTQYF. The complete variable domain, with remaining parts taken from reference TRBV5-1 and TRBJ2-3, reads KAGVTQTPRYLIKTRGQQVTLSCSPISGHRSVSWYQQTPGQGLQFLFEYFSETQRNKGNFPGRFSGRQFSNSRSEMNVSTLELGDSALYLCASSSWTGAGYTQYFGPGTRLTVL.

This clonotype was detected many times. The chain uses TRBV5-1 and TRBJ2-4, with D hard to call. The CDR3 sequence is 13 residues long. CDR1 SGHRS and CDR2 YFSETQ come from the germline V gene. V shed 0 bases and J shed 5 bases, with 6 bases lying between them. The CDR3 spells CASSLEVQNIQYF. In DNA form, the CDR3 reads TGCGCCAGCAGCTTGGAAGTCCAAAACATTCAGTACTTC.

This clonotype appeared once. The chain carries TRBV11-2 and TRBJ2-5; TRBD2 matches 13 bases. Per the germline V gene, CDR1 is SGHAT and CDR2 is FQNNGV. Trimming cost V 4 bases and J 11 bases; bases outside gene matches: 13. The length of the CDR3 is 16 residues. The CDR3 DNA reads TGTGCCAGCAGCTCGAAACTAGCGGGGGGGCCGTATGAGCAGTACTTC. Encoded protein: CASSSKLAGGPYEQYF.

This clonotype was recorded many times. The chain employs TRBV29-1 and TRBJ2-7, with 7 positions matching TRBD2. This CDR3 region has 13 residues. The germline V gene has CDR1 SQVTM and CDR2 ANQGSEA. V lost 6 bases to trimming and J lost 3 bases; unmatched junction nucleotides: 8. DNA for the CDR3: TGCAGCGTGCGGTCGGGAGGCAACTACGAGCAGTACTTC. Its protein product is CSVRSGGNYEQYF.

V usage is TRBV20-1 and J usage is TRBJ2-3; TRBD2 aligns across 7 bases. The CDR3 length is 14 residues. Germline V gives CDR1 DFQATT, CDR2 SNEGSKA (reference sequence). The junction had 8 bases not matched to a gene; V was cut back by 6 bases and J by 2 bases. The CDR3 is CSARTSVNTDTQYF. CDR3 coding DNA: TGCAGTGCCAGGACTAGTGTGAACACAGATACGCAGTATTTT.

This chain links TRBV20-1 with TRBJ2-6; the match to TRBD1 covers 7 bases. The CDR3 extends over 15 amino acids. J gave up 10 bases and V 2 bases, and 11 bases lay outside the gene matches. The V gene's germline CDR1 is DFQATT and CDR2 SNEGSKA (reference sequence). The CDR3 nucleotides are TGCAGTGCTAGACTTGACAGGGTACCGCCTAACGTCCTGACTTTC. Amino acid sequence: CSARLDRVPPNVLTF.

The chain uses TRBV4-1 and TRBJ2-1; weak D call: TRBD1 (6 bases). There are 18 residues in the CDR3. Germline V lookup: CDR1 MGHRA, CDR2 YSYEKL. Trimming removed 1 base at V and 0 bases at J, with 16 bases between. The CDR3 protein is CASSQGVAGGNSYNEQFF. CDR3 DNA: TGCGCCAGCAGCCAAGGGGTTGCTGGGGGCAACTCCTACAATGAGCAGTTCTTC.

The V and J genes are TRBV12-3 or TRBV12-4 and TRBJ2-1, with 7 nucleotides matching TRBD2. After removal of 8 bases from V and 5 bases from J, the junction contained 6 bases not matched to a gene. The CDR3 runs to 13 residues. The CDR3 reads CASQRRGNNEQFF. The CDR3 bases are TGTGCCAGCCAACGGCGGGGGAACAATGAGCAGTTCTTC.

This clonotype was observed at least ten times. The gene calls are TRBV6-5 and TRBJ1-4; perhaps TRBD1 as D (6 bases). Germline V gene lookup returns CDR1 MNHEY and CDR2 SVGAGI. V gave up 6 bases and J gave up 8 bases, with 13 bases separating them. This CDR3 contains 13 residues. The CDR3 region has the DNA TGTGCCAGCAGCCGGGGGGCAAACGAAAAACTGTTTTTT. It yields the protein CASSRGANEKLFF.

The chain is built from TRBV6-5 and TRBJ2-7, with 7 positions matching TRBD1. Germline lookup yields CDR1 MNHEY and CDR2 SVGAGI. Trimming removed 5 bases from V and 5 bases from J; junction bases left unmatched: 12. This CDR3 has 15 amino acids. In DNA, the CDR3 is TGTGCCAGCAGTATCGGGACAGCTGTTGGGCACGAGCAGTACTTC. Amino acids: CASSIGTAVGHEQYF.

This clonotype was seen a handful of times. V and J are TRBV20-1 and TRBJ2-4; 8 bases align to TRBD2. The CDR3 runs to 13 residues. V lost 0 bases to trimming and J lost 11 bases; unmatched junction nucleotides: 6. Germline V gene lookup returns CDR1 DFQATT and CDR2 SNEGSKA (reference sequence). In DNA form, the CDR3 reads TGCAGTGCTAGAGATGGGAACGGGGGGGTTCAGTACTTC. Translation gives CSARDGNGGVQYF.

The rearrangement links TRBV20-1 to TRBJ1-5, with TRBD1 matching 8 bases. CDR3 length equals 14 residues. Germline CDR1 and CDR2: DFQATT and SNEGSKA (reference sequence). V shed 0 bases and J 2 bases; nucleotides not matched to a gene: 0. The DNA of the CDR3 is TGCAGTGCTAGAGAGGACAGGGGCAATCAGCCCCAGCATTTT. It codes for CSAREDRGNQPQHF.

This clonotype came up a few times. The chain carries TRBV12-3 or TRBV12-4 and TRBJ1-6; D gene uncertain. V lost 3 bases and J lost 9, with 6 bases in between. The CDR3 spans 12 residues. The CDR3 nucleotides are TGTGCCAGCAGTTTCCCTCCTTCACCCCTCCACTTT. Amino acids: CASSFPPSPLHF.

As regards this clonotype: A read error may be the cause here, since a much bigger clone is one base away. The chain recombines TRBV10-3 with TRBJ2-4; a possible D gene is TRBD1 (5 bases). The V gene's germline CDR1 is ENHRY and CDR2 SYGVKD. There are 14 residues in the CDR3. V shed 7 bases and J shed 4 bases, with 14 bases lying between them. CDR3 nucleotide sequence: TGTGCCATCATTCTCATAGGGGTTAAAAACATTCAGTACTTC. Encoded protein: CAIILIGVKNIQYF.

This clonotype appeared many times. The chain recombines TRBV6-4 with TRBJ1-2; D call uncertain. The germline V gene encodes CDR1 MRHNA and CDR2 SNTAGT. The V end lost 4 bases, the J end lost 4 bases, and 7 bases lay between the germline ends. The CDR3 covers 12 residues. The CDR3 here is CASSALGYGYTF. The DNA of the CDR3 is TGTGCCAGCAGTGCCTTAGGCTATGGCTACACCTTC.

The rearrangement uses TRBV11-2 and TRBJ2-3; the match to TRBD2 covers 11 bases. This CDR3 has 21 amino acids. The V segment lost 2 bases and the J segment 0 bases; nucleotides outside the gene matches: 16. From germline, CDR1 is SGHAT and CDR2 FQNNGV. The CDR3 nucleotides read TGTGCCAGCAGCTTAATCGGGATTTGGCTAGCGGGGGGCTGGAGCACAGATACGCAGTATTTT. Translating gives CASSLIGIWLAGGWSTDTQYF.

This clonotype was observed a handful of times. CDR3 DNA sequence: TGTGCCATCAGTCTGAAACGAGGAAATGAGCAGTTCTTC. The encoded protein is CAISLKRGNEQFF. This rearrangement joins TRBV10-3 to TRBJ2-1; D not certain. CDR3 size: 13 residues. Germline loops: CDR1 ENHRY, CDR2 SYGVKD. The germline V and J ends were trimmed by 5 bases and 7 bases, with 12 bases remaining between them.

The table lists this clonotype with a few counts. The gene calls are TRBV10-3 and TRBJ2-7, with D maybe TRBD1 (6 bases). Germline V gives CDR1 ENHRY, CDR2 SYGVKD. This CDR3 has 14 amino acids. V was clipped by 4 bases and J by 2 bases, with 12 bases between them. Here the CDR3 reads CAISGPNRAYEQYF. CDR3 coding DNA: TGTGCCATCAGTGGTCCAAACAGGGCCTACGAGCAGTACTTC.

V and J are TRBV28 and TRBJ2-3; D remains ambiguous. Germline V CDR1 and CDR2: MDHEN, SYDVKM. V gave up 10 bases and J gave up 4 bases, with 18 bases separating them. The CDR3 runs 14 residues. In nucleotides, the CDR3 is TGTGCCACGATGGGGTGGGCCGGCCCAGATACGCAGTATTTT. Amino acid sequence: CATMGWAGPDTQYF.

The gene calls are TRBV24-1 and TRBJ2-1; tentative D call: TRBD2 (5 bases). Germline lookup yields CDR1 KGHDR and CDR2 SFDVKD. The CDR3 runs 14 residues. V shed 4 bases and J shed 4 bases, with 10 bases lying between them. Here the CDR3 DNA reads TGTGCCACCAGTGACCCCTGGAGGTACAATGAGCAGTTCTTC. Its protein is CATSDPWRYNEQFF.

A single count supports this clonotype. The rearrangement joins TRBV4-2 to TRBJ2-2; 7 bases are shared with TRBD2. With 0 bases clipped from V and 0 bases from J, the junction kept 1 base outside the gene matches. The CDR3 is made up of 16 amino acids. CDR1 is LGHNA, CDR2 YNFKEQ, per germline. CDR3 in amino acids: CASSQDAGANTGELFF. CDR3 coding DNA: TGTGCCAGCAGCCAAGATGCGGGGGCGAACACCGGGGAGCTGTTTTTT.

The chain employs TRBV6-6 and TRBJ2-1, with D tentatively TRBD2 (6 bases). Germline lookup yields CDR1 MNHNY and CDR2 SVGAGI (reference sequence). The CDR3 totals 15 residues. V was pared by 8 bases and J by 1 base, with 15 bases between. CDR3 sequence reads: CASGPGAPSYNEQFF. CDR3 nucleotide sequence: TGTGCCAGCGGCCCGGGAGCGCCGTCCTACAATGAGCAGTTCTTC.

The CDR3 reads CASSLALVAGTDTQYF. CDR3 bases: TGTGCCAGCAGCTTAGCCCTGGTTGCGGGCACAGATACGCAGTATTTT. J is TRBJ2-3 and V is TRBV7-2; no clear D gene. The V end lost 0 bases, the J end lost 1 base, and 11 bases lay between the germline ends. Germline-derived CDR1 and CDR2 are SGHTA and FQGNSA. The CDR3 spans 16 residues.